The source of this T cell receptor beta chain is a study of T-cell memory formation after mild COVID-19 (dated by TCRdb to the early 2020s). Broadly, across the study: TCR sequence clusters from the two donors were found to be largely donor specific. In a couple of donors, T-cell clones that expanded and contracted after mild COVID-19 were followed by sequencing TCRalpha and TCRbeta repertoires longitudinally. The cohort comprised two young, previously healthy adult volunteers, one female and one male.

This clonotype showed up just a few times. It lacks a known antigen. No base quality information exists; no much larger clone differs at one position. The instrument was an Illumina NovaSeq 6000. Using 5'RACE with constant-segment primers, TCRalpha and TCRbeta cDNA libraries were constructed, with sample barcodes and unique molecular identifiers added in the process. RNA was extracted from every sample with Trizol reagent. Amplification of the libraries took two PCR steps, and the second step added a second sample barcode plus Illumina TruSeq adapters. Sequencing of the libraries was done on an Illumina NovaSeq, producing 2 x 150 bp paired-end reads. In the source study's methods: Reads were demultiplexed and collapsed into UMI-guided consensus sequences with migec v1.2.7. Using mixcr v2.1.11, UMI consensuses were aligned to TRA and TRB V and J templates and then assembled into clonotypes. Clonotypes were classified as expanded or contracted when called significant by both edgeR and NoisET, with noise models trained on biological replicates. For edgeR calls, a false discovery rate-adjusted p below 0.01 and a log2 fold-change threshold of 1 were applied. As an exploratory analysis of dynamics, max-normalized trajectories of the 1000 most abundant clonotypes were examined by PCA with hierarchical clustering. The CD4 or CD8 phenotype of responding clones was assigned using the separately sequenced CD4+ and CD8+ repertoires. TCRdb reworked the public reads: Q25 trimming with fastp, MiXCR clone assembly, productive beta chains retained. Under each unique CDR3 protein, matching rows form one entry showing the most common genes and DNA. TCRdb assigned the V and J calls; the authors' analysis was not used. This sample has about 290,000 distinct CDR3 sequences in its table, and approximately 15% of those were observed once. 22% of the sample is taken by the ten largest.

Results the study describes overall, beyond this receptor: The detection of some responding clones in pre-infection memory suggests that pre-existing cross-reactive memory T cells joined the SARS-CoV-2 response. Clones that contracted from day 15 to 85 showed balanced CD4/CD8 phenotypes, whereas a second wave of clones that expanded from day 15 to 37 leaned towards CD4+. The second-wave clones that peaked on day 37 were not confirmed to be SARS-CoV-2 specific. The study covered only two mild cases, and larger cohorts including severe cases with pre-infection samples were considered necessary. Contracting CD4+ clones turned up mainly in the CM and EM memory subsets, whereas EMRA was where CD8+ clones were enriched.

Ficoll-Paque density gradient centrifugation was used to isolate PBMCs. V and J lose 2 bases and 3 bases, and a span of 13 bases separates them. From the germline V gene, CDR1 is MNHEY and CDR2 is SVGAGI. Taken from cysteine to phenylalanine, the CDR3 has 15 residues. Here the CDR3 DNA is all that survives: 45 bases in frame from base 1. The chain is encoded by TRBV6-5 joined to TRBJ1-2; a weak D assignment points to TRBD1 (6 bases agree). The clonotype comes from a young man who had mild COVID-19 (a few samples of this study predate the infection). The sample titles of this study are shuffled in the database, so cell type and time point are left out; the donor was told from shared clones. Source material: PBMCs or a T cell subset sorted from them (not recorded which). The base sequence is TGTGCCAGCAGTTACGCCCCGTCAGGGGACTATGGCTACACCTTC. Its product reads: CASSYAPSGDYGYTF.